This is a list of T cell receptor beta chains from one sample in a study of T cells in Graves' hyperthyroidism and ophthalmopathy. MiXCR, applied by TCRdb to the multiplex PCR reads, yields one record per CDR3 protein. Of hundreds of thousands of distinct CDR3 sequences in the sample, roughly 46% were seen once. Sequencing was performed on peripheral blood or thyroid tissue (not recorded which). All receptors come from a woman aged 18-29 years with Graves' hyperthyroidism. Each CDR3 is given with its conserved first and last residue. The D gene is left open where the match is weak. Not every row has a clone size; where given, it reads once, few, many or a size class.

cdr3_aa cdr3_nt j_call v_call d_call clone_size
CASSIRDPGATEAFF TGTGCCAGTAGTATCCGTGATCCGGGGGCGACTGAAGCTTTCTTT TRBJ1-1 TRBV19 - few
CASSLVGAGEDYGYTF TGTGCCAGCAGCTTAGTCGGGGCAGGGGAGGACTATGGCTACACCTTC TRBJ1-2 TRBV7-9 - many
CASSPNRDGRINYGYTF TGTGCCAGCAGTCCTAATCGGGACGGCCGAATTAACTATGGCTACACCTTC TRBJ1-2 TRBV7-9 - -
CASSLGTVGPYEQYF TGTGCCAGCAGCCTAGGGACAGTGGGGCCCTACGAGCAGTACTTC TRBJ2-7 TRBV7-8 TRBD1 few
CASSYRVGEQYF TGTGCCAGCAGTTACAGGGTCGGGGAGCAGTACTTC TRBJ2-7 TRBV12-3/TRBV12-4 - few
CANVDLLAFF TGTGCTAACGTTGACTTGTTGGCTTTCTTT TRBJ1-1 TRBV7-6 - few
CASTNRVPNEQYF TGTGCCAGCACCAACAGGGTCCCCAACGAGCAGTACTTC TRBJ2-7 TRBV24-1 - few
CASSWSGEKLFF TGTGCCAGCAGCTGGTCCGGGGAAAAACTGTTTTTT TRBJ1-4 TRBV7-9 - many
CASREGDEQFF TGTGCCAGCAGGGAAGGGGATGAGCAGTTCTTC TRBJ2-1 TRBV7-9 - -
CASSQEASGRAWYQETQYF TGTGCCAGCAGCCAAGAGGCTAGCGGGAGGGCCTGGTACCAAGAGACCCAGTACTTC TRBJ2-5 TRBV14 TRBD2 -
CASSRGELSEAFF TGTGCCAGCAGCAGGGGGGAGCTTTCTGAAGCTTTCTTT TRBJ1-1 TRBV14 - few
CSARVDDFSGYTF TGCAGTGCTAGAGTTGATGACTTCTCTGGCTACACCTTC TRBJ1-2 TRBV20-1 - -
CASSYRGLSYEQYF TGTGCCAGCAGTTATAGGGGACTAAGCTACGAGCAGTACTTC TRBJ2-7 TRBV6-5 TRBD2 few
CSARDGRWYEQYF TGCAGTGCTAGAGATGGGAGATGGTACGAGCAGTACTTC TRBJ2-7 TRBV20-1 - few
CASSFAANTEAFF TGTGCCAGCAGCTTTGCAGCGAACACTGAAGCTTTCTTT TRBJ1-1 TRBV7-9 - many
CASSLRGGAGEKLFF TGTGCCAGCAGTTTACGAGGGGGCGCAGGTGAAAAACTGTTTTTT TRBJ1-4 TRBV27 TRBD1 -
CASSLAGAGELFF TGTGCTAGCAGCTTAGCGGGGGCCGGGGAGCTGTTTTTT TRBJ2-2 TRBV7-3 TRBD2 many
CASGASYEQYF TGTGCCAGCGGAGCCTCCTACGAGCAGTACTTC TRBJ2-7 TRBV10-3 - many
CASSLPGQGMLEQYF TGTGCCAGCAGCCTCCCGGGACAGGGAATGTTAGAGCAGTACTTC TRBJ2-7 TRBV4-2 TRBD1 -
CASREQPGLAGGFYEQYF TGTGCCAGCAGAGAACAACCGGGACTAGCGGGAGGGTTCTACGAGCAGTACTTC TRBJ2-7 TRBV2 TRBD2 few
CASSSSGTGQSYGYTF TGTGCCAGCTCATCATCCGGGACAGGCCAATCGTATGGCTACACCTTC TRBJ1-2 TRBV25-1 TRBD1 -
CASSLGPRGADQPQHF TGTGCCAGCAGCTTGGGCCCAAGGGGCGCGGATCAGCCCCAGCATTTT TRBJ1-5 TRBV7-9 - few
CASSLNGRWGTEAFF TGTGCCAGCAGCTTAAATGGCAGGTGGGGCACTGAAGCTTTCTTT TRBJ1-1 TRBV7-3 - few
CSAATGSSTEAFF TGCAGTGCCGCTACAGGGAGTAGCACTGAAGCTTTCTTT TRBJ1-1 TRBV20-1 - -
CASTLNPRINYGYTF TGTGCCAGCACCTTAAACCCCAGGATCAACTATGGCTACACCTTC TRBJ1-2 TRBV2 - -
CASSLGPTGELFF TGTGCCAGCAGCCTCGGCCCGACCGGGGAGCTGTTTTTT TRBJ2-2 TRBV5-1 - -
CATAGELFF TGTGCCACTGCCGGGGAGCTGTTTTTT TRBJ2-2 TRBV10-3 - -
CASSLSAGGPQYF TGTGCCAGCAGCTTATCAGCGGGAGGGCCGCAGTATTTT TRBJ2-3 TRBV7-2 TRBD2 -
CASSEWGTKTQYF TGTGCCAGCAGTGAATGGGGGACGAAGACCCAGTACTTC TRBJ2-5 TRBV25-1 - -
CASSFGLAGGFYEQYF TGTGCCAGCAGCTTTGGCCTAGCGGGAGGTTTCTACGAGCAGTACTTC TRBJ2-7 TRBV5-5 TRBD2 few
CASRSSGSSYEQYF TGTGCCAGCAGATCAAGCGGTAGCTCCTACGAGCAGTACTTC TRBJ2-7 TRBV7-2 - few
CSVSGTGTSPLHF TGCAGCGTGTCCGGGACAGGGACATCACCCCTCCACTTT TRBJ1-6 TRBV29-1 TRBD1 -
CASSSGQGYNEQFF TGTGCCAGCAGCTCAGGACAGGGCTACAATGAGCAGTTCTTC TRBJ2-1 TRBV7-1 TRBD1 -
CASSSQTGTGAYEQYF TGTGCCAGCAGCTCACAAACCGGGACAGGGGCCTACGAGCAGTACTTC TRBJ2-7 TRBV15 TRBD1 -
CSATGTDQQGAFF TGCAGTGCTACTGGGACGGATCAACAGGGAGCTTTCTTT TRBJ1-1 TRBV20-1 - few
CSVAGTSGRYEQYF TGCAGCGTTGCCGGGACTAGCGGGAGGTACGAGCAGTACTTC TRBJ2-7 TRBV29-1 TRBD2 many
CASQKGQGADYGYTF TGTGCCAGCCAAAAGGGACAGGGGGCGGACTATGGCTACACCTTC TRBJ1-2 TRBV2 TRBD1 -
CASSYMVGETQYF TGTGCCAGCAGTTATATGGTTGGGGAGACCCAGTACTTC TRBJ2-5 TRBV6-9 - once
CASSRAGLDTEAFF TGCGCCAGCAGCAGAGCAGGCTTGGACACTGAAGCTTTCTTT TRBJ1-1 TRBV5-1 - few
CATARPTDRGEEAFF TGTGCCACCGCCCGACCGACGGACAGGGGGGAAGAAGCTTTCTTT TRBJ1-1 TRBV24-1 TRBD1 many
CASSEAGTKTQYF TGTGCCAGCAGTGAGGCCGGGACGAAGACCCAGTACTTC TRBJ2-5 TRBV2 - -
CASSPRRGSYGYTF TGTGCCAGCAGCCCCAGAAGGGGCTCCTATGGCTACACCTTC TRBJ1-2 TRBV9 - few
CSAGVGEKLFF TGCAGCGCGGGGGTGGGAGAAAAACTGTTTTTT TRBJ1-4 TRBV29-1 - -
CSGRYEQYF TGCAGCGGGAGGTACGAGCAGTACTTC TRBJ2-7 TRBV29-1 - -
CSAYQTGDDEKLFF TGCAGCGCTTACCAAACCGGGGATGATGAAAAACTGTTTTTT TRBJ1-4 TRBV29-1 - -
CASSRQGGITEAFF TGTGCCAGCTCACGCCAGGGGGGGATCACTGAAGCTTTCTTT TRBJ1-1 TRBV18 TRBD1 once
CSMDRGNTEAFF TGCAGCATGGACAGGGGGAACACTGAAGCTTTCTTT TRBJ1-1 TRBV29-1 TRBD1 once
CSARDGGGRGETQYF TGCAGTGCTAGAGATGGAGGGGGCCGGGGTGAGACCCAGTACTTC TRBJ2-5 TRBV20-1 - -
CASSLGGGRNTEAFF TGTGCCAGCAGCTTGGGGGGCGGACGTAACACTGAAGCTTTCTTT TRBJ1-1 TRBV5-4 - few
CASSLSEVGAGYTF TGTGCCAGCAGCTTAAGTGAAGTAGGGGCTGGCTACACCTTC TRBJ1-2 TRBV7-6 - -
CASGSSGLSPLHF TGTGCCTCGGGCTCATCAGGGCTTTCACCCCTCCACTTT TRBJ1-6 TRBV6-1 - -
CASSLYRQGETQYF TGTGCTAGCAGCTTATACCGTCAGGGGGAGACCCAGTACTTC TRBJ2-5 TRBV7-7 - many
CASSGGQGTRYGYTF TGTGCCAGCAGTGGGGGACAGGGGACCAGATATGGCTACACCTTC TRBJ1-2 TRBV7-9 TRBD1 many
CATSRDQGDSNQPQHF TGTGCCACCAGCAGAGATCAGGGGGATAGCAATCAGCCCCAGCATTTT TRBJ1-5 TRBV15 TRBD1 medium-sized
CASLQGNTEAFF TGTGCCAGCCTCCAGGGGAACACTGAAGCTTTCTTT TRBJ1-1 TRBV2 - many
CSVEFKGWVTGSYEQYF TGCAGCGTTGAATTTAAAGGGTGGGTCACGGGCTCCTACGAGCAGTACTTC TRBJ2-7 TRBV29-1 - -
CASSLMGLGGNTEAFF TGTGCCAGCAGCTTAATGGGTTTAGGGGGAAACACTGAAGCTTTCTTT TRBJ1-1 TRBV7-3 - -